Detailed here is one T cell receptor beta chain. Its antigen is currently unknown. These data are taken from a study of siplizumab effects on memory and regulatory T cells. Findings and limits, study-wide: Mappable CD4+ clones that were alloreactive averaged about 69% Treg-derived with siplizumab versus roughly 27% in controls. Naive T cells looked more diverse than memory cells, and they looked like major contributors to the alloresponse. An assignable phenotype, naive or memory, was missing from roughly 77-94% of proliferating CD4+ or CD8+ clones.

Repertoires were generated with immunoSEQ multiplex PCR, while TCRdb's copy carries only in-frame clones and drops some. This repertoire shows 87,000 or so clones, over 80% found once; its top ten account for over 12%. This clonotype was sampled from a human donor in good health. The source material was CD4+ T cells sorted from blood.

The chain's CDR3 is CASSHREASTNYGYTF. The CDR3 DNA is TGTGCCAGCTCGCATCGGGAGGCCAGTACTAACTATGGCTACACCTTC. The rearrangement uses TRBV18 and TRBJ1-2; D is undetermined. CDR1 is KGHSH and CDR2 is LQKENI in the germline V gene. V was pared by 6 bases and J by 0 bases, with 17 bases between. This CDR3 spans 16 amino acids.